This T cell receptor (beta chain) was found in a study of T cell repertoires in cytomegalovirus infection. Study-level background: Indications came from public TCR beta signatures; they pointed to CMV infection and to a matching HLA type. General study points: Clonotypes of TCR beta that were HLA-C-restricted and CMV-specific dominated the ex vivo response.

A remark on this clonotype: Its antigen is currently unknown.

TCRdb redid the calling of the reads with MiXCR, one entry per CDR3 protein. The data show fewer than 550,000 distinct CDR3 sequences, approximately 25% seen once. V was pared by 2 bases and J by 5 bases, with 10 bases between. The CDR3 contains 14 residues. This receptor was taken from a human donor in good health (CMV status not recorded). Some clones in this sample may be carry-over from other donors' samples. Input material: PBMCs. The chain combines TRBV12-3 or TRBV12-4 with TRBJ2-1; maybe TRBD2 (6 bases). CDR3 loop: CASSLRESNNEQFF. The CDR3 nucleotides read TGTGCCAGCAGTTTACGGGAGTCAAACAATGAGCAGTTCTTC.